The rows below give T cell receptor beta chains drawn from one sample of a study of blood T cells in healthy people across ages. Via MiXCR, TCRdb re-called the 5' RACE reads, giving one row per CDR3 protein. The table lists about 1.6 million distinct CDR3 sequences, approximately 32% of them singletons. The sample taken for sequencing was blood. The receptors were sampled from a woman in her twenties or thirties in good health. The CDR3 runs from the conserved cysteine through the conserved F or W. Fields, in order: CDR3 DNA, CDR3 protein, D gene, V gene, J gene, clone size. D genes are given only for firm matches. Not every row has a clone size; where given, it reads once, few, many or a size class.

TGCGCCAGCAGCCAAGGAATCGGCCAAGCGGGAGGTAACAATGAGCAGTTCTTC	CASSQGIGQAGGNNEQFF	TRBD2	TRBV4-1	TRBJ2-1	few
TGCAGTGCTCCCCCGTCCGGTGTGGGTGGAGGGGGGTACGAGCAGTACTTC	CSAPPSGVGGGGYEQYF	NA	TRBV20-1	TRBJ2-7	NA
TGTGCCAGCAGTTTTGGGGGGGGAGGGGCCTACAATGAGCAGTTCTTC	CASSFGGGGAYNEQFF	TRBD2	TRBV28	TRBJ2-1	few
TGTGCCAGCAGCCCGTGGAGTGTAGCGTCCTACGAGCAGTACTTC	CASSPWSVASYEQYF	NA	TRBV7-2	TRBJ2-7	NA
TGTGCCAGCAGCACGACTAGCCACCATGAGCAGTACTTC	CASSTTSHHEQYF	TRBD2	TRBV7-3	TRBJ2-7	NA
TGTGCCGCCAGCAGGACTAAGGGCGGGGGCACAGATACGCAGTATTTT	CAASRTKGGGTDTQYF	NA	TRBV15	TRBJ2-3	few
TGTGCCAGCAGCCGCATCCCCCTCATAAGTGGCCACACCTTC	CASSRIPLISGHTF	NA	TRBV3-1	TRBJ1-2	NA
TGTGCCAGCACCCCCCGAGAGGTGGACAGTGGAGGCTACACCTTC	CASTPREVDSGGYTF	NA	TRBV3-1	TRBJ1-2	few
TGTGCCAGCAGCCGGGTGGCGCAGTATTTT	CASSRVAQYF	NA	TRBV28	TRBJ2-3	NA
TGTGCCAGCAGCTTAACTCCGGGGTACGACGAGCAGTACTTC	CASSLTPGYDEQYF	NA	TRBV7-6	TRBJ2-7	NA
TGTGCCATCAGTGACGGCAGGGAACGCTACGAGCAGTACTTC	CAISDGRERYEQYF	NA	TRBV10-3	TRBJ2-7	few
TGTGCCAGCAGAGGTCCGGCAGGGGTGGGGACCCAGTACTTC	CASRGPAGVGTQYF	NA	TRBV2	TRBJ2-5	NA
TGTGCCACCAGCAGAGATCCGGCCGCTAATCAGCCCCAGCATTTT	CATSRDPAANQPQHF	NA	TRBV15	TRBJ1-5	few
TGTGCCAGCAGCTTCGACAGGGTTTACTCTGGGGCCAACGTCCTGACTTTC	CASSFDRVYSGANVLTF	TRBD1	TRBV5-6	TRBJ2-6	few
TGTGCCAGCAGTCAGCCGGGACTAGCGAATGAGCAGTTCTTC	CASSQPGLANEQFF	TRBD2	TRBV6-6	TRBJ2-1	NA
TGTGCCAGCAGCCAGGGAACCATAACGTACGAGCAGTACTTC	CASSQGTITYEQYF	NA	TRBV3-1	TRBJ2-7	few
TGCGCCAGCAGAATCAGGGGAATAACCTACAATGAGCAGTTCTTC	CASRIRGITYNEQFF	NA	TRBV5-1	TRBJ2-1	NA
TGCGCCAGCAGCTATCGGACAGGGTTCGAGCAGTACTTC	CASSYRTGFEQYF	TRBD1	TRBV4-1	TRBJ2-7	many
TGTGCCAGCAGCCCCACAAACCGGGGACAAACAAAAGAGACCCAGTACTTC	CASSPTNRGQTKETQYF	NA	TRBV21-1	TRBJ2-5	few
TGTGCCAGCAGCTCCTTGGTAACAGGATCTAACTATGGCTACACCTTC	CASSSLVTGSNYGYTF	NA	TRBV28	TRBJ1-2	NA
TGTGCCACCAGCAGAGCGGACAGTCCGAACTACGAGCAGTACTTC	CATSRADSPNYEQYF	NA	TRBV15	TRBJ2-7	NA
TGTGCCAGCAGCCCAAGCGGGGGGAAGACCCAGTACTTC	CASSPSGGKTQYF	TRBD2	TRBV6-6	TRBJ2-5	NA
TGCAGTGCTAGAGATATGACTCACCAACGAGCGACCCAGTACTTC	CSARDMTHQRATQYF	NA	TRBV20-1	TRBJ2-5	NA
TGTGCCAGCAGCCCAGGACAGACGACTGAAGCTTTCTTT	CASSPGQTTEAFF	NA	TRBV7-9	TRBJ1-1	few
TGCGCCAGCAGCTTGAATCAAGATGGCTACACCTTC	CASSLNQDGYTF	NA	TRBV5-1	TRBJ1-2	NA
TGTGCCAGCACACTAGCGGTGGTGGGGACTGAAGCTTTCTTT	CASTLAVVGTEAFF	NA	TRBV7-9	TRBJ1-1	NA
TGTGCCAGCAGTTTTCGCGGCGTCGGGGACTACGAGCAGTACTTC	CASSFRGVGDYEQYF	NA	TRBV28	TRBJ2-7	NA
TGTGCCAGCAGCCAAGGGAGGCCTTTCCAGAACACTGAAGCTTTCTTT	CASSQGRPFQNTEAFF	NA	TRBV14	TRBJ1-1	NA
TGTGCCATCAGTGAAGGCCTCGGGGAAAACTATGGCTACACCTTC	CAISEGLGENYGYTF	NA	TRBV10-3	TRBJ1-2	NA
TGTGCCGGCAGCCAAGTCGGGACAGGGGGCGACTATGGCTACACCTTC	CAGSQVGTGGDYGYTF	TRBD1	TRBV4-2	TRBJ1-2	NA
TGCAGCGTTGGGGGCGGCAGGGCTGGAGAGACCCAGTACTTC	CSVGGGRAGETQYF	NA	TRBV29-1	TRBJ2-5	many
TGTGCCAGCGGACGAAGGGGCCGGGAGACCCAGTACTTC	CASGRRGRETQYF	NA	TRBV6-1	TRBJ2-5	NA
TGTGCCAGCAGCTTAGACAGTCTTGCCCAGTACTTC	CASSLDSLAQYF	NA	TRBV7-9	TRBJ2-5	many
TGCGCCAGCAGCGCCTCGGGACACCTTAACAATGAGCAGTTCTTC	CASSASGHLNNEQFF	NA	TRBV5-1	TRBJ2-1	few
TGTGCCAGCATCCATGGGCGAGGGAGTAACTACGAGCAGTACTTC	CASIHGRGSNYEQYF	NA	TRBV28	TRBJ2-7	NA
TGCAGTGCTCATTCCGGGGGGGTAAACTATGGCTACACCTTC	CSAHSGGVNYGYTF	NA	TRBV20-1	TRBJ1-2	few
TGTGCCACCAGCAGAGATCCGGCGAACACTGAAGCTTTCTTT	CATSRDPANTEAFF	NA	TRBV15	TRBJ1-1	few
TGTGCCAGCAGGACCGGACAGGGGTCAGGGAACACTGAAGCTTTCTTT	CASRTGQGSGNTEAFF	TRBD1	TRBV7-9	TRBJ1-1	once
TGTGCCAGCAGCTTAGTTAAAGCCCAAGAGACCCAGTACTTC	CASSLVKAQETQYF	NA	TRBV11-2	TRBJ2-5	few
TGTGCCAGCAGCTCGAAAGCAGGGGGCTCGGGCAATCAGCCCCAGCATTTT	CASSSKAGGSGNQPQHF	TRBD1	TRBV7-2	TRBJ1-5	NA
TGTGCCTGGAGTGTTCTAGCCTACAATGAGCAGTTCTTC	CAWSVLAYNEQFF	NA	TRBV30	TRBJ2-1	NA
TGTGCCAGCAGCCAAGAAATAGGGGCGCGGGTCAATCAGCCCCAGCATTTT	CASSQEIGARVNQPQHF	NA	TRBV4-2	TRBJ1-5	NA